Given below is one T cell receptor (beta chain) in context. Antigen specificity is unknown. Together with a sample-barcoded 5' primer, a J-beta primer mix was included in a second PCR lasting about 6 to 11 cycles. MiXCR, applied by TCRdb to the 5' RACE reads, yields one record per CDR3 protein. Of hundreds of thousands of distinct CDR3 sequences listed, roughly 49% are singletons. The data originate from a study of blood T cells in healthy people across ages. General study findings and limits: Diversity of TCR beta per million T cells declined in a roughly linear way with age.

Looked up from germline, CDR1 is LGHNA and CDR2 is YNFKEQ. The CDR3 covers 17 residues. V was cut by 1 base and J by 2 bases, with 17 bases left in between. This clonotype was sampled from a woman aged 55 to 70 in good health. The chain has TRBV4-2 and TRBJ1-2, with D tentatively TRBD1 (6 bases). Sample: blood. CDR3 nucleotides: TGTGCCAGCAGCCAAGGTTCAGGGGTGTCAACGAACTATGGCTACACCTTC. Translation gives CASSQGSGVSTNYGYTF.